The text below deals with one TCR beta chain. These data come from a study of T cell changes during pregnancy in multiple sclerosis. The junction had 3 bases not matched to a gene; V was cut back by 0 bases and J by 2 bases. The germline V gene encodes CDR1 MNHEY and CDR2 SVGAGI. CDR3 length: 15 residues. The method was immunoSEQ multiplex PCR; TCRdb's version includes in-frame clones alone and lacks a portion of them. The table has about 43,000 clones, about 90% seen once. The genes are TRBV6-5 and TRBJ2-7; 8 nucleotides align to TRBD1. The source of this sequence is a female donor in good health, enrolled as a control in a pregnancy study. The sample was peripheral blood, taken in the second trimester of pregnancy. The CDR3 is CASSYSTGEPYEQYF. The DNA for the CDR3 is TGTGCCAGCAGTTACTCGACAGGGGAACCCTACGAGCAGTACTTC.